These 29 T cell receptor beta chains were sequenced from one sample in a study of shared clonotypes between healthy human individuals. Assay used: immunoSEQ multiplex PCR; TCRdb lists only in-frame clones, some missing. The data hold millions of clones, with roughly 94% observed a single time. Material: naive CD4+ T cells sorted from blood. Specified subset: CD45RA+ positively selected. The receptors come from a man younger than 35 in good health.

V gene TRBV6-5 combines with J gene TRBJ1-3; 7 nucleotides agree with TRBD1. Trimming took 6 bases from V and 2 from J; bases not matched to a gene: 7. The CDR3 covers 15 residues. The germline gives CDR1 MNHEY, CDR2 SVGAGI. The CDR3: CASRPDRATGNTIYF. CDR3 coding DNA: TGTGCCAGCAGGCCCGACAGGGCGACTGGAAACACCATATATTTT.

V and J are TRBV7-9 and TRBJ1-6; D unclear. Trimming stripped 5 bases from V and 6 bases from J, with 8 bases between. CDR1 and CDR2 from the germline V gene are SEHNR and FQNEAQ (reference sequence). The CDR3 totals 13 residues. This chain's CDR3 is CASSPRLNSPLHF. For the CDR3, the DNA is TGTGCCAGCAGCCCAAGACTTAATTCACCCCTCCACTTT.

The chain recombines TRBV7-8 with TRBJ2-7; 9 positions match TRBD1. Germline V gene sequence: CDR1 SGHVS, CDR2 FQNEAQ. V shed 6 bases and J 3 bases; nucleotides not matched to a gene: 9. CDR3 size: 15 residues. The CDR3 DNA follows: TGTGCCAGCAGGTACGGACAGGGGCCGTACTACGAGCAGTACTTC. Encoded protein: CASRYGQGPYYEQYF.

This clone was recorded only once. This chain uses TRBV7-6 with TRBJ2-3; D not certain. Germline values: CDR1 SGHVS, CDR2 FNYEAQ. This CDR3 spans 16 amino acids. Between the trimmed V and J ends, which lost 5 bases and 5 bases, there was a span of 20 bases. CDR3 nucleotide sequence: TGTGCCAGCAGCCTCACCGAAATTTTGCTCCGAGATACGCAGTATTTT. It codes for CASSLTEILLRDTQYF.

The chain is built from TRBV5-3 and TRBJ1-1; 11 bases are shared with TRBD1. TRBV5-3 falls under the ORF class, with uncertain function. Unmatched junction bases numbered 6, after V lost 4 bases and J lost 1 base. The CDR3 runs 16 residues. CDR3 protein: CARSHGGQGENTEAFF. The CDR3, as DNA: TGTGCCAGAAGCCACGGGGGACAGGGGGAGAACACTGAAGCTTTCTTT.

CDR3 coding DNA: TGTGCCAGCAGCTTATTTGGTCAGGCCCGTGACCGTTATCAGCCCCAGCATTTT. Its protein is CASSLFGQARDRYQPQHF. The genes are TRBV7-9 and TRBJ1-5, with D unclear. Germline V gives CDR1 SEHNR, CDR2 FQNEAQ (reference sequence). The CDR3 sequence is 18 residues long. Trimming took off 2 bases at V and 5 bases at J, with 22 bases between the two ends.

CDR3 sequence reads: CAIREETYRDLYEQYF. The CDR3 coding sequence is TGTGCCATCCGAGAAGAGACCTACAGGGATCTCTACGAGCAGTACTTC. V and J are TRBV10-3 and TRBJ2-7; tentatively, D is TRBD1 (6 bases). Germline V gene lookup returns CDR1 ENHRY and CDR2 SYGVKD. The CDR3 is 16 amino acids. V lost 8 bases and J lost 3, with 23 bases in between.

V usage is TRBV25-1 and J usage is TRBJ1-2; 10 bases match TRBD1. The length of the CDR3 is 13 residues. J was trimmed by 7 bases and V by 7 bases; bases with no gene match: 6. Germline CDR1 MGHDK, CDR2 SYGVNS. Here the CDR3 DNA reads TGTGCCAGCAACGGACAGGGGGTCAGTGGCTACACCTTC. This encodes CASNGQGVSGYTF.

This chain connects TRBV6-5 to TRBJ1-6; TRBD1 is a possible D gene (5 bases). Germline CDR1 is MNHEY and CDR2 is SVGAGI. This CDR3 has 14 residues. V was cut by 11 bases and J by 1 base, with 12 bases left in between. CDR3 amino acids: CASGRGSYNSPLHF. CDR3 nucleotides: TGTGCCTCGGGGCGGGGGTCCTATAATTCACCCCTCCACTTT.

The chain couples TRBV6-6 to TRBJ2-3, with 12 bases fitting TRBD2. CDR1 MNHNY and CDR2 SVGAGI come from the germline V gene (reference sequence). V gave up 6 bases and J gave up 13 bases; unmatched junction bases: 11. This CDR3 is 14 amino acids long. The CDR3 is CASSPGLAGPHEYF. CDR3 in DNA: TGTGCCAGCAGCCCAGGACTAGCGGGGCCCCACGAGTATTTT.

In its sample, this clone was seen once. V and J are TRBV4-1 and TRBJ2-5; the match to TRBD2 covers 7 bases. The CDR3 runs 14 residues. Losses at the gene ends were 5 bases for V and 0 bases for J; bases not matched to a gene: 3. Germline V CDR1 and CDR2: MGHRA, YSYEKL. CDR3 amino acids: CASSLAGNQETQYF. The CDR3 DNA reads as TGCGCCAGCAGCTTAGCGGGTAACCAAGAGACCCAGTACTTC.

With regard to this clone: Being one base from a much bigger clone, this may be a read error. The sample carries other DNA sequences with the same CDR3. The genes are TRBV5-1 and TRBJ2-3; D is uncertain. Germline assignment: CDR1 SGHRS and CDR2 YFSETQ. V dropped 4 bases and J dropped 1 base, with 7 bases sitting between them. The CDR3 is made up of 13 amino acids. CDR3: CASSGQGTDTQYF. The CDR3, as DNA: TGCGCCAGCAGCGGGCAGGGCACAGATACGCAGTATTTT.

This clone was counted once. The chain couples TRBV7-3 to TRBJ2-2, with D unresolved. The CDR3 is 15 amino acids. The germline V and J ends were trimmed by 5 bases and 3 bases, with 13 bases remaining between them. From germline, CDR1 is SGHTA and CDR2 FQGTGA. The CDR3 nucleotides read TGTGCCAGCAGCCGGGCAGGTCTTGACACCGGGGAGCTGTTTTTT. Residues: CASSRAGLDTGELFF.

This chain uses TRBV5-1 with TRBJ2-5; the D call may be TRBD1 or TRBD2 (6 bases each). Trimming pared 1 base from V and 2 bases from J, leaving 15 bases between. Germline CDR1 is SGHRS and CDR2 is YFSETQ. The CDR3 is made up of 16 amino acids. The DNA of the CDR3 is TGCGCCAGCAGCTTGTCTCCGGGGGCCCTTCAAGAGACCCAGTACTTC. Translating gives CASSLSPGALQETQYF.

V gene TRBV7-6 combines with J gene TRBJ2-3; D unresolved. In germline, CDR1 is SGHVS, CDR2 FNYEAQ. The CDR3 extends over 12 amino acids. Trimming removed 0 bases from V and 6 bases from J, with 4 bases in between. CDR3 bases: TGTGCCAGCAGCTTAGCGCTTGATACGCAGTATTTT. This codes for CASSLALDTQYF.

V usage is TRBV10-1 and J usage is TRBJ2-3; D unresolved. In germline, CDR1 is WNHNN, CDR2 SYGVQD (reference sequence). The CDR3 covers 12 residues. V lost 3 bases and J lost 2, with 3 bases in between. This chain's CDR3 is CASSEHTDTQYF. In nucleotides, the CDR3 is TGCGCCAGCAGTGAACACACAGATACGCAGTATTTT.

The J gene is TRBJ1-4, the V gene TRBV5-6, with D possibly matching TRBD1 (5 bases). This CDR3 has 17 residues. Per germline, CDR1 SGHDT and CDR2 YYEEEE. With 0 bases removed from V and 3 bases from J, the gap between germline ends came to 15 bases. For the CDR3, the DNA is TGTGCCAGCAGCTTGGGACCCAGGGTGGCCGCTAATGAAAAACTGTTTTTT. Amino acid sequence: CASSLGPRVAANEKLFF.

This clone was counted once. Other DNA sequences from this sample encode an identical CDR3 as well. V usage is TRBV7-2 and J usage is TRBJ1-2; D is perhaps TRBD1 (5 bases). The CDR3 is 14 residues long. The germline CDR1 and CDR2 sequences are SGHTA and FQGNSA. V lost 5 bases and J lost 2, with 12 bases in between. This CDR3 reads CASSPGTANYGYTF. CDR3 in DNA: TGTGCCAGCAGCCCCGGGACGGCAAACTATGGCTACACCTTC.

The chain combines TRBV30 with TRBJ2-4; D is unresolved. The CDR3 consists of 14 residues. CDR1 GTSNPN and CDR2 SVGIG come from the germline V gene (reference sequence). Trimming left V 3 bases short and J 0 bases short, with 9 bases between. CDR3 bases: TGTGCCTGGAGAGTACCACTAGCCAAAAACATTCAGTACTTC. Translating gives CAWRVPLAKNIQYF.

This chain joins TRBV6-1 and TRBJ2-1, with D tentatively TRBD1 (6 bases). In germline, CDR1 is MNHNS, CDR2 SASEGT. The CDR3 consists of 17 residues. Trimming stripped 4 bases from V and 0 bases from J, with 16 bases between. CDR3: CASSVLRLGASYNEQFF. CDR3 nucleotides: TGTGCCAGCAGTGTACTCCGTCTGGGGGCCTCCTACAATGAGCAGTTCTTC.

This chain's CDR3 is CASSGRGARNNQPQHF. As DNA, the CDR3 is TGTGCCAGCAGTGGTAGGGGAGCGCGAAACAATCAGCCCCAGCATTTT. The chain carries TRBV6-1 and TRBJ1-5; D may be TRBD1 (5 bases). Germline CDR1 MNHNS, CDR2 SASEGT. V was cut by 4 bases and J by 3 bases, with 16 bases left in between. The CDR3 is 16 amino acids.

As concerns this clone: A much larger clone is a single base away; this may be a read error. The CDR3 region has the DNA TGTGCCAGCAGCTTGGAAGGGAACTATGGCTACACCTTC. Its translation is CASSLEGNYGYTF. V usage is TRBV4-2 and J usage is TRBJ1-2; no reliable D call. The CDR3 sequence is 13 residues long. Germline CDR1 is LGHNA and CDR2 is YNFKEQ. Trimming stripped 5 bases from V and 2 bases from J, with 9 bases between.

The V and J genes are TRBV11-2 and TRBJ2-7, with 14 bases fitting TRBD2. Germline assignment: CDR1 SGHAT and CDR2 FQNNGV. The CDR3 runs to 15 residues. The V gene end was trimmed by 4 bases and the J gene end by 4 bases; junction bases not matched to a gene: 3. CDR3 in amino acids: CASSWGTSGSYEQYF. The CDR3 nucleotides are TGTGCCAGCAGCTGGGGGACTAGCGGGAGTTACGAGCAGTACTTC.

This sequence joins TRBV30 and TRBJ1-2, with TRBD1 identical over 8 bases. After removal of 7 bases from V and 2 bases from J, the junction contained 12 bases not matched to a gene. The CDR3 has 15 residues. The germline V gene has CDR1 GTSNPN and CDR2 SVGIG (reference sequence). The CDR3 reads CASLIGDRRNYGYTF. Written as DNA, the CDR3 is TGTGCCTCCCTAATCGGGGACAGGAGGAACTATGGCTACACCTTC.

The CDR3 region has the DNA TGTGCCAGCAGCTCCCCCGGGGGCGGGTCTGAGCAGTTCTTC. Translating it yields CASSSPGGGSEQFF. The chain links TRBV13 to TRBJ2-1, with D possibly being TRBD1 or TRBD2 (6 bases each). Germline V CDR1 and CDR2: PRHDT, FYEKMQ (reference sequence). The V end lost 4 bases, the J end lost 9 bases, and 16 bases lay between the germline ends. The CDR3 has 14 residues.

This clone was detected once. The V call is TRBV5-1, the J call TRBJ2-5; perhaps D is TRBD1 or TRBD2 (5 bases each). In germline, CDR1 is SGHRS, CDR2 YFSETQ. V lost 0 bases to trimming and J lost 5 bases, with 11 bases between them. The CDR3 loop spans 14 amino acids. The DNA for the CDR3 is TGCGCCAGCAGCTTGGTGGGGGTTAGGGAGACCCAGTACTTC. Translation: CASSLVGVRETQYF.

This clone came up once. The chain links TRBV6-1 to TRBJ2-7; perhaps TRBD2 as D (6 bases). V gave up 4 bases and J gave up 2 bases, with 12 bases separating them. The CDR3 sequence is 14 residues long. The germline V gene has CDR1 MNHNS and CDR2 SASEGT. This chain's CDR3 is CASSGPGLTYEQYF. The CDR3 DNA reads TGTGCCAGCAGTGGACCGGGACTCACCTACGAGCAGTACTTC.

This clone has only a few counts. Mismatch with germline at one junction end may stem from a read error. V and J are TRBV30 and TRBJ1-2; D might be TRBD1 (6 bases). The CDR3 consists of 12 residues. In germline, CDR1 is GTSNPN, CDR2 SVGIG (reference sequence). The CDR3 sequence: CAWSFRQAPCFF. The CDR3 DNA is TGTGCCTGGAGTTTTCGACAGGCACCATGCTTCTTC. Based on the CDR3 plus reference TRBV30 and TRBJ1-2, the full variable domain is SQTIHQWPATLVQPVGSPLSLECTVEGTSNPNLYWYRQAAGRGLQLLFYSVGIGQISSEVPQNLSASRPQDRQFILSSKKLLLSDSGFYLCAWSFRQAPCFFGSGTRLTVV.

The J gene is TRBJ2-1, the V gene TRBV9; D tentatively fits TRBD1 or TRBD2 (5 bases each). Germline V CDR1 and CDR2: SGDLS, YYNGEE. The V end lost 6 bases, the J end lost 0 bases, and 10 bases lay between the germline ends. CDR3 length equals 14 residues. The chain's CDR3 is CASTSGGSYNEQFF. CDR3 in DNA: TGTGCCAGCACGTCTGGGGGCTCCTACAATGAGCAGTTCTTC.